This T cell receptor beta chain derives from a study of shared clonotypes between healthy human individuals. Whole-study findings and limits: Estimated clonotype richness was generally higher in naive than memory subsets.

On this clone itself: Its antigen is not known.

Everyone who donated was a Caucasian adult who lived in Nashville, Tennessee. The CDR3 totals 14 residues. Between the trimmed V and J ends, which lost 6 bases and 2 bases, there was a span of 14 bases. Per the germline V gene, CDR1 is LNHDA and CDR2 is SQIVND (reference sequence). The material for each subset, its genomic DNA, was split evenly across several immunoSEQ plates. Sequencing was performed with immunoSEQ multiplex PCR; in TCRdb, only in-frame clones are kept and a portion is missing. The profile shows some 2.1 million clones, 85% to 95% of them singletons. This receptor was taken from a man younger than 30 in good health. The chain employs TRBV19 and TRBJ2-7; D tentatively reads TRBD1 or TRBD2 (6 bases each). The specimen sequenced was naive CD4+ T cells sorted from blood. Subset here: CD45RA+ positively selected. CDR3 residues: CASRKDRLAYEQYF. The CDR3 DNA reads TGTGCCAGTAGAAAGGACAGACTAGCCTACGAGCAGTACTTC.